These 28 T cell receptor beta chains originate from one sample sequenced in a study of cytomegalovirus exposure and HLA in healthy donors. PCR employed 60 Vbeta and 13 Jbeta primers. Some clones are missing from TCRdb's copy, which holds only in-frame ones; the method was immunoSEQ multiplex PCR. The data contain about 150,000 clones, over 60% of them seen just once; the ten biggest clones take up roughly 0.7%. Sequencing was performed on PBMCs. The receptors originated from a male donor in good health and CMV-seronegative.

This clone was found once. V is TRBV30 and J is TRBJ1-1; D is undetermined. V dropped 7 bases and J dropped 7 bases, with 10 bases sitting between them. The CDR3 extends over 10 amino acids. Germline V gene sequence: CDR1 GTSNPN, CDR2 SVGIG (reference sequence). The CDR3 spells CASFAIEAFF. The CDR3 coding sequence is TGTGCCTCCTTCGCGATTGAAGCTTTCTTT. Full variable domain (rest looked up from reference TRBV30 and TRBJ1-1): SQTIHQWPATLVQPVGSPLSLECTVEGTSNPNLYWYRQAAGRGLQLLFYSVGIGQISSEVPQNLSASRPQDRQFILSSKKLLLSDSGFYLCASFAIEAFFGQGTRLTVV.

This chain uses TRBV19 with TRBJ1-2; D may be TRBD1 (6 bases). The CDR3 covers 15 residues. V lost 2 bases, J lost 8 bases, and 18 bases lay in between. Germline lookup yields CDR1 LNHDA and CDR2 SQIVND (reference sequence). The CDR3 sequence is CASSIKWRGAGGYTF. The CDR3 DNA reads TGTGCCAGTAGTATAAAATGGCGGGGGGCAGGAGGCTACACCTTC.

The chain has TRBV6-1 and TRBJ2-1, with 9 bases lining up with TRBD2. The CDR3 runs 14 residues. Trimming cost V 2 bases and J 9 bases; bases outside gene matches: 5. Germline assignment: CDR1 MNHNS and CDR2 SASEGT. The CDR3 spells CASSEISGRGEQFF. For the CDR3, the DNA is TGTGCCAGCAGTGAAATTAGCGGGAGAGGTGAGCAGTTCTTC.

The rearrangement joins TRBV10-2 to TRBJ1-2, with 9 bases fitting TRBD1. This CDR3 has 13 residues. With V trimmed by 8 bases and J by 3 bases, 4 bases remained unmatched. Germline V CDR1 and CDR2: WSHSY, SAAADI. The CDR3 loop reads CASSDRGDYGYTF. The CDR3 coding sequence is TGCGCCAGCTCGGACAGGGGTGACTATGGCTACACCTTC.

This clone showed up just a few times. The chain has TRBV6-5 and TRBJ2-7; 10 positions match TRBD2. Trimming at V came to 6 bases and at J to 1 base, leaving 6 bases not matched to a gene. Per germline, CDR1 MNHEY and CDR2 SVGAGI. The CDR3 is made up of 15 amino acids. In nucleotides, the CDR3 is TGTGCCAGCAGCTATGTGACTAGCGGGTCCTACGAGCAGTACTTC. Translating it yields CASSYVTSGSYEQYF.

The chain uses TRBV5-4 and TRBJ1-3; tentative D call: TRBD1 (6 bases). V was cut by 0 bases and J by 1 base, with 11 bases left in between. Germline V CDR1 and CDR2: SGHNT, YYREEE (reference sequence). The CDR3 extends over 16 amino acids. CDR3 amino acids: CASSLAHGTSGNTIYF. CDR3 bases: TGTGCCAGCAGCTTGGCGCACGGGACATCTGGAAACACCATATATTTT. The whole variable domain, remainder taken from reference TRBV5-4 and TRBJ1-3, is ETGVTQSPTHLIKTRGQQVTLRCSSQSGHNTVSWYQQALGQGPQFIFQYYREEENGRGNFPPRFSGLQFPNYSSELNVNALELDDSALYLCASSLAHGTSGNTIYFGEGSWLTVV.

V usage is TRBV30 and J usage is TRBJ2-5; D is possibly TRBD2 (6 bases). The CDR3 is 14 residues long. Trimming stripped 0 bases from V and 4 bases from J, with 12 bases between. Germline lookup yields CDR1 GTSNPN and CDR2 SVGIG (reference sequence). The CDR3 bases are TGTGCCTGGAGTGTTGCTGGGGGAGGAGAGACCCAGTACTTC. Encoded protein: CAWSVAGGGETQYF.

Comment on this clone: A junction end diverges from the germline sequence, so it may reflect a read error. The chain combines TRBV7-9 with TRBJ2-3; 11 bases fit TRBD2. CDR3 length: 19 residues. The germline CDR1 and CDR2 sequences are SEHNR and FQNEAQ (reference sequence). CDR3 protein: CSSSLKTSGVYDSTDTQYF. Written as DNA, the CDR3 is TGTTCCAGCAGCTTAAAGACTAGCGGGGTCTACGACAGCACAGATACGCAGTATTTT.

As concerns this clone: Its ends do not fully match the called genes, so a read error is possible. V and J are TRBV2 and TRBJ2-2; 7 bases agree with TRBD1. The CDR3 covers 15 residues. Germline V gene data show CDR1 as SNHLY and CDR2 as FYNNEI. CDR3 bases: TGTGCCAGCACTGAATGGCAGGGGGTCACCGGGGAGCTGTTTTTT. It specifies CASTEWQGVTGELFF.

The CDR3 loop is CASGSTSAGELFF. As DNA, the CDR3 is TGTGCTAGTGGTTCTACTAGCGCCGGGGAGCTGTTTTTT. The chain couples TRBV12-5 to TRBJ2-2; 7 positions agree with TRBD2. With 4 bases clipped from V and 6 bases from J, the junction kept 2 bases outside the gene matches. The CDR3 runs to 13 residues. From germline, CDR1 is LGHNT and CDR2 FRNRAP.

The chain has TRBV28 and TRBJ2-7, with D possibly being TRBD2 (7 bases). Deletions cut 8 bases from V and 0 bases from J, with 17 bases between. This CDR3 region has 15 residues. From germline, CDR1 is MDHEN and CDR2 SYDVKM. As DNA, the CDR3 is TGTGCCAGCGCGAAAGGGGGGGCCACCTCCTACGAGCAGTACTTC. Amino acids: CASAKGGATSYEQYF.

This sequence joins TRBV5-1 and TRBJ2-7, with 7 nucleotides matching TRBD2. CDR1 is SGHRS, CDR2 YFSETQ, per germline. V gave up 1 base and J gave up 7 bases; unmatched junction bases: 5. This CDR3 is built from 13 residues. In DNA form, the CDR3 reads TGCGCCAGCAGCTTGACGGGAGGAGGGGAGCAGTACTTC. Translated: CASSLTGGGEQYF.

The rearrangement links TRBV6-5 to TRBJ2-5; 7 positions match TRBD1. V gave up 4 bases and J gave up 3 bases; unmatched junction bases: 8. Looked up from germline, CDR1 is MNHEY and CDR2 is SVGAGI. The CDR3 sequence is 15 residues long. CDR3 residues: CASSSRTGLEETQYF. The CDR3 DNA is TGTGCCAGCAGTTCCAGGACAGGCTTAGAAGAGACCCAGTACTTC.

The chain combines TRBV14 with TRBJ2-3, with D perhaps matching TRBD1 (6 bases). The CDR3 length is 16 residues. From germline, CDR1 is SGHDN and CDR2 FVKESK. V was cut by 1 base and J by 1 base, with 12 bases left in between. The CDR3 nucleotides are TGTGCCAGCAGCCAAGCGCTTTCAGGGGGCACAGATACGCAGTATTTT. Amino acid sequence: CASSQALSGGTDTQYF.

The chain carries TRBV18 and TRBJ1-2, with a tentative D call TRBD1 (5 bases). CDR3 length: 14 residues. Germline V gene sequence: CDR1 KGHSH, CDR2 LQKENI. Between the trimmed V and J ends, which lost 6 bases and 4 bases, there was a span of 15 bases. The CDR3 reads CASSRDPGSYGYTF. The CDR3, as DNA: TGTGCCAGCTCGCGGGACCCAGGCAGCTATGGCTACACCTTC.

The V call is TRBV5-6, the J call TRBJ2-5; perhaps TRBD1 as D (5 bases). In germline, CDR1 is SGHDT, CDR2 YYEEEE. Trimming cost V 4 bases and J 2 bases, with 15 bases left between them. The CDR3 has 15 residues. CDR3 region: CASSDLQASQETQYF. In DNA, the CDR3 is TGTGCCAGCAGCGACCTACAGGCGTCTCAAGAGACCCAGTACTTC.

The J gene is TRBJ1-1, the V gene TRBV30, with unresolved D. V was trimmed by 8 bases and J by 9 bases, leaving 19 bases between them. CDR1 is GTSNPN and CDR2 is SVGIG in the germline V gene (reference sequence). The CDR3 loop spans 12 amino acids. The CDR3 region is CATGSETGQAFF. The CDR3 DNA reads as TGTGCCACCGGGAGCGAAACGGGTCAAGCTTTCTTT.

The CDR3 sequence is CATGQGVSYEQYF. The CDR3 coding sequence is TGTGCCACCGGACAGGGGGTCTCCTACGAGCAGTACTTC. This chain connects TRBV10-3 to TRBJ2-7; 10 positions agree with TRBD1. Per germline, CDR1 ENHRY and CDR2 SYGVKD. V shed 10 bases and J 0 bases; nucleotides not matched to a gene: 3. This CDR3 contains 13 residues.

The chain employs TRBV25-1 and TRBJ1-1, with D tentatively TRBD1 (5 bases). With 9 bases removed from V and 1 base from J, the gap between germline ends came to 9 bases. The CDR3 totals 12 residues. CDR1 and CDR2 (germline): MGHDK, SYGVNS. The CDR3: CASKTGNTEAFF. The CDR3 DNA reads TGTGCCAGTAAAACAGGGAACACTGAAGCTTTCTTT.

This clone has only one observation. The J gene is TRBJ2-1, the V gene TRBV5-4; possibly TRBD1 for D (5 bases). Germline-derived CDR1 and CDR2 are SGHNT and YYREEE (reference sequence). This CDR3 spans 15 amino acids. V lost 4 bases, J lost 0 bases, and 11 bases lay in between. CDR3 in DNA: TGTGCCAGCAGCGATCGACAGTTCTCCTACAATGAGCAGTTCTTC. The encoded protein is CASSDRQFSYNEQFF.

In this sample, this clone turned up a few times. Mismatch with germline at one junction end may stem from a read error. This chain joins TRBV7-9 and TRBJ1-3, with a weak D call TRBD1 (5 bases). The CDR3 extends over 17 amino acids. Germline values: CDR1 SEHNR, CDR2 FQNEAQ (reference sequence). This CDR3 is CSSSLTNSRGSGNTIYF. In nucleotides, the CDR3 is TGTTCCAGCAGCTTAACAAACAGCCGGGGGTCTGGAAACACCATATATTTT.

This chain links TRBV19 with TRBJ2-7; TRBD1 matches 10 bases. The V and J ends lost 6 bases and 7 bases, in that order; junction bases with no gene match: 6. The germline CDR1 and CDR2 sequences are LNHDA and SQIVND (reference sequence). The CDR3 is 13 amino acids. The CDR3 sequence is CASSDRGPGEQYF. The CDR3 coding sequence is TGTGCCAGTAGCGACAGGGGGCCGGGGGAGCAGTACTTC.

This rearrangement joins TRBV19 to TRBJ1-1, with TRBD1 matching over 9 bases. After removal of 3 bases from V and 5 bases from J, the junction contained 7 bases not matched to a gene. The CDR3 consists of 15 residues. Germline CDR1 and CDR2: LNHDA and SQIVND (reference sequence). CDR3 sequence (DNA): TGTGCCAGTAGTATCCTACAGGGGGCTAGGACTGAAGCTTTCTTT. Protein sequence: CASSILQGARTEAFF.

CDR3 sequence reads: CASSQGSGRGETQYF. Here the CDR3 DNA reads TGTGCCAGCAGCCAAGGGAGCGGGAGGGGGGAGACCCAGTACTTC. This chain joins TRBV6-5 and TRBJ2-5; TRBD2 aligns across 10 bases. J lost 5 bases, V lost 6 bases, and 9 bases had no gene match. The CDR3 spans 15 residues. CDR1 is MNHEY and CDR2 is SVGAGI in the germline V gene.

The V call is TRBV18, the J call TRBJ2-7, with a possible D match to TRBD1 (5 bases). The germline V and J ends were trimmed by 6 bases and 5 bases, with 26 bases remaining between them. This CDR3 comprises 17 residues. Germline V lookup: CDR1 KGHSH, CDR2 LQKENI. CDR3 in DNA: TGTGCCAGCTCCCCCATCAGGACACCACACCGTGGGGACGAGCAGTACTTC. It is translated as CASSPIRTPHRGDEQYF.

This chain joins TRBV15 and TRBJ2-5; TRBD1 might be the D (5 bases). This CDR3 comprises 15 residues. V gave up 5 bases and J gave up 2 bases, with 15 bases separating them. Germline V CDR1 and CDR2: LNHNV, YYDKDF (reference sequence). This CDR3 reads CATSGATTEQETQYF. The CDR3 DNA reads TGTGCCACCAGCGGAGCAACGACAGAGCAAGAGACCCAGTACTTC.

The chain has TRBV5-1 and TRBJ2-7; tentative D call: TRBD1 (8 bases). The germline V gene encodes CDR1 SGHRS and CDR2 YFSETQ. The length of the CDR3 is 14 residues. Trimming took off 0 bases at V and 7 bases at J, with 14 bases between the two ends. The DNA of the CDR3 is TGCGCCAGCAGCTTGGACGGACAGGGAGGGGAGCAGTACTTC. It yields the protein CASSLDGQGGEQYF.

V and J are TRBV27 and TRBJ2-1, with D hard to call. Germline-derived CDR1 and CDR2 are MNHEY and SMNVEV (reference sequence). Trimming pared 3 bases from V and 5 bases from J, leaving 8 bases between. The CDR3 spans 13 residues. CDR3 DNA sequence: TGTGCCAGCAGTTTTGGAGTTAACAATGAGCAGTTCTTC. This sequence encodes CASSFGVNNEQFF.